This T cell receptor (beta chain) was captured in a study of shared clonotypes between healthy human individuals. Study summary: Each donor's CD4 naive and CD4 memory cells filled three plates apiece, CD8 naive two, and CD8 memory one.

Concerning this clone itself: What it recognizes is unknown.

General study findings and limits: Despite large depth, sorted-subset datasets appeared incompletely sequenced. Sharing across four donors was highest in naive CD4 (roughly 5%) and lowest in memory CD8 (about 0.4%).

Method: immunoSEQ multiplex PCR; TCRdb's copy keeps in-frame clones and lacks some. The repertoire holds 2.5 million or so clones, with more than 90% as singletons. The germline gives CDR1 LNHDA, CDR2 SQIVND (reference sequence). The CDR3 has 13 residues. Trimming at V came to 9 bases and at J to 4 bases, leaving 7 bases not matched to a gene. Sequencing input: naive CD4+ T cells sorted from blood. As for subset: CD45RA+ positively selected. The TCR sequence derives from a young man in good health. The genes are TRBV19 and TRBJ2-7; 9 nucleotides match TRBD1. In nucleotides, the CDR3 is TGTGCCAGCCGGGGGACAGGGCAATACGAGCAGTACTTC. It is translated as CASRGTGQYEQYF.